The source of this T cell receptor (beta chain) is a study of blood T cell repertoires in COVID-19. Study in general: The study drew acute and convalescent COVID-19 samples from the United States, Italy and Spain.

TCRdb's copy holds only in-frame clones and misses some; the assay was immunoSEQ multiplex PCR. The sample comprises 150,000 to 180,000 clones, about 90% of which are singletons, and roughly 0.54% rests with the top ten. Sequenced input: peripheral blood. The sequence derives from a middle-aged man with acute or convalescent COVID-19.

The CDR3 DNA reads TGTGCCAGCAGCTGGGGACTAGCGGGATCGGGAGATACGCAGTATTTT. Its protein product is CASSWGLAGSGDTQYF. The gene calls are TRBV7-8 and TRBJ2-3; 13 bases line up with TRBD2. The CDR3 is 16 residues long. Trimming took 4 bases from V and 5 from J; bases not matched to a gene: 6. The germline CDR1 and CDR2 sequences are SGHVS and FQNEAQ.